Below are 17 T cell receptor beta chains sequenced from a single sample in a study of control samples from healthy donors and cancer patients. Measured with immunoSEQ multiplex PCR; TCRdb has only the in-frame clones, and not every one. The sample lists 110,000 to 150,000 clones; 89% were seen once. The sequenced sample was blood. The receptor source for this set is a man aged 25-45 years in good health.

The genes are TRBV4-3 and TRBJ2-3; D possibly corresponds to TRBD1 (5 bases). Germline CDR1 is LGHNA and CDR2 is YSLEER. Trimming left V 5 bases short and J 3 bases short, with 18 bases between. The CDR3 runs 16 residues. Here the CDR3 DNA reads TGCGCCAGCAGCTTAGACACCAGGGATATGACAGATACGCAGTATTTT. It specifies CASSLDTRDMTDTQYF.

This sequence joins TRBV5-6 and TRBJ2-7; 9 bases align to TRBD1. Germline V gives CDR1 SGHDT, CDR2 YYEEEE. The CDR3 has 17 amino acids. The J segment lost 2 bases and the V segment lost 4 bases, leaving 13 bases of the junction unmatched. The CDR3 region has the DNA TGTGCCAGCAGCACACTAACAGGGGGCTTACCCACCTACGAGCAGTACTTC. It is translated as CASSTLTGGLPTYEQYF.

This chain uses TRBV6-6 with TRBJ1-1; tentatively, D is TRBD1 (6 bases). Germline V CDR1 and CDR2: MNHNY, SVGAGI (reference sequence). The CDR3 length is 14 residues. Trimming took 7 bases from V and 4 from J, leaving 16 bases between them. CDR3: CASTAFVGGTEAFF. CDR3 sequence (DNA): TGTGCCAGCACCGCCTTCGTAGGGGGCACTGAAGCTTTCTTT.

The chain has TRBV10-3 and TRBJ1-1; D call uncertain. This CDR3 contains 14 residues. Trimming shortened V by 3 bases and J by 4 bases, and 12 bases separated the two germline ends. Germline loops: CDR1 ENHRY, CDR2 SYGVKD. The CDR3 reads CAISDRRPPTEAFF. CDR3 nucleotide sequence: TGTGCCATCAGTGACAGGCGGCCGCCCACTGAAGCTTTCTTT.

The chain couples TRBV7-2 to TRBJ1-1; a possible D gene is TRBD1 (5 bases). The germline V gene encodes CDR1 SGHTA and CDR2 FQGNSA. V was clipped by 5 bases and J by 7 bases, with 14 bases between them. This CDR3 is built from 13 residues. CDR3 sequence: CASSRGVTDEAFF. CDR3 nucleotide sequence: TGTGCCAGCAGCCGGGGGGTTACGGATGAAGCTTTCTTT. The variable domain in full, completed from reference TRBV7-2 and TRBJ1-1, reads GAGVSQSPSNKVTEKGKDVELRCDPISGHTALYWYRQSLGQGLEFLIYFQGNSAPDKSGLPSDRFSAERTGGSVSTLTIQRTQQEDSAVYLCASSRGVTDEAFFGQGTRLTVV.

The chain carries TRBV29-1 and TRBJ2-5, with D maybe TRBD2 (5 bases). CDR1 SQVTM and CDR2 ANQGSEA come from the germline V gene. Deletions cut 2 bases from V and 1 base from J, with 8 bases between. The CDR3 runs 13 residues. The CDR3 protein is CSVELRAQETQYF. CDR3 in DNA: TGCAGCGTTGAATTGAGGGCCCAAGAGACCCAGTACTTC.

The gene calls are TRBV19 and TRBJ2-2, with 8 bases fitting TRBD2. The junction had 7 bases not matched to a gene; V was cut back by 5 bases and J by 2 bases. This CDR3 comprises 16 residues. Germline CDR1 LNHDA, CDR2 SQIVND (reference sequence). The CDR3 bases are TGTGCCAGTAGTGCCCAACTAGCGGAAAACACCGGGGAGCTGTTTTTT. This sequence encodes CASSAQLAENTGELFF.

This chain links TRBV19 with TRBJ2-2; TRBD1 agrees at 9 bases. V trimming: 6 bases; J trimming: 3 bases; junction bases outside the gene matches: 2. The CDR3 has 14 amino acids. Germline CDR1 reads LNHDA; CDR2 reads SQIVND (reference sequence). The CDR3 sequence is CASSRQGDTGELFF. For the CDR3, the DNA is TGTGCCAGTAGCCGACAGGGGGACACCGGGGAGCTGTTTTTT.

This clone turned up a few times. The genes are TRBV29-1 and TRBJ1-1; unclear D gene. The CDR3 is made up of 11 amino acids. CDR1 and CDR2 (germline): SQVTM, ANQGSEA. Trimming shortened V by 2 bases and J by 1 base, and 2 bases separated the two germline ends. Here the CDR3 reads CSVEKNTEAFF. The CDR3 region has the DNA TGCAGCGTTGAAAAGAACACTGAAGCTTTCTTT. Drawing the rest from reference TRBV29-1 and TRBJ1-1, the complete variable domain is SAVISQKPSRDICQRGTSLTIQCQVDSQVTMMFWYRQQPGQSLTLIATANQGSEATYESGFVIDKFPISRPNLTFSTLTVSNMSPEDSSIYLCSVEKNTEAFFGQGTRLTVV.

Concerning this clone: The same CDR3 is also encoded by other DNA sequences in this sample. The V call is TRBV7-9, the J call TRBJ1-1; a possible D gene is TRBD1 (5 bases). CDR1 SEHNR and CDR2 FQNEAQ come from the germline V gene (reference sequence). V dropped 0 bases and J dropped 7 bases, with 15 bases sitting between them. The CDR3 has 15 amino acids. The CDR3 region has the DNA TGTGCCAGCAGCTTAGCTGGTGGGGGAGGAGGTGAAGCTTTCTTT. Protein sequence: CASSLAGGGGGEAFF.

The rearrangement joins TRBV18 to TRBJ1-1; a possible D gene is TRBD1 (5 bases). Germline V gene data show CDR1 as KGHSH and CDR2 as LQKENI. There are 15 residues in the CDR3. V was shortened by 8 bases and J by 0 bases, with 16 bases between the two germline ends. The CDR3 DNA follows: TGTGCCAGCCAGGGACGCGGGGGTATGAACACTGAAGCTTTCTTT. Translated: CASQGRGGMNTEAFF. The entire variable domain, with the rest obtained from reference TRBV18 and TRBJ1-1, is as follows: NAGVMQNPRHLVRRRGQEARLRCSPMKGHSHVYWYRQLPEEGLKFMVYLQKENIIDESGMPKERFSAEFPKEGPSILRIQQVVRGDSAAYFCASQGRGGMNTEAFFGQGTRLTVV.

J is TRBJ2-5 and V is TRBV7-3; the match to TRBD2 covers 7 bases. The CDR3 runs 16 residues. CDR1 SGHTA and CDR2 FQGTGA come from the germline V gene. Trimming took 5 bases from V and 4 from J; bases not matched to a gene: 13. CDR3 region: CASSLPGGSGVETQYF. The CDR3 DNA reads TGTGCCAGCAGCCTCCCCGGGGGGAGCGGGGTAGAGACCCAGTACTTC.

The chain recombines TRBV7-8 with TRBJ1-4; 9 nucleotides match TRBD1. Germline values: CDR1 SGHVS, CDR2 FQNEAQ. The CDR3 has 14 residues. Trimming cost V 4 bases and J 8 bases; bases outside gene matches: 5. CDR3 nucleotide sequence: TGTGCCAGCAGCTCCCAGACAGGGGGAGAAAAACTGTTTTTT. It is translated as CASSSQTGGEKLFF. The full variable domain, its missing parts supplied by reference TRBV7-8 and TRBJ1-4, is GAGVSQSPRYKVAKRGQDVALRCDPISGHVSLFWYQQALGQGPEFLTYFQNEAQLDKSGLPSDRFFAERPEGSVSTLKIQRTQQEDSAVYLCASSSQTGGEKLFFGSGTQLSVL.

This clone showed up just once. V usage is TRBV5-4 and J usage is TRBJ2-7, with 8 bases aligning to TRBD1. The CDR3 is 14 amino acids. V was pared by 4 bases and J by 3 bases, with 6 bases of the junction left unmatched. Germline V lookup: CDR1 SGHNT, CDR2 YYREEE (reference sequence). The CDR3 loop is CASSPRTGIYEQYF. CDR3 DNA sequence: TGTGCCAGCAGCCCACGGACAGGGATCTACGAGCAGTACTTC.

V is TRBV5-5 and J is TRBJ2-7, with 11 bases identical to TRBD2. Germline lookup yields CDR1 SGHKS and CDR2 YYEKEE (reference sequence). This CDR3 contains 15 residues. The junction had 6 bases not matched to a gene; V was cut back by 4 bases and J by 3 bases. The CDR3 protein is CASSPQTSGDYEQYF. As DNA, the CDR3 is TGTGCCAGCAGCCCCCAGACTAGCGGGGACTACGAGCAGTACTTC. Based on the CDR3 plus reference TRBV5-5 and TRBJ2-7, the full variable domain is DAGVTQSPTHLIKTRGQQVTLRCSPISGHKSVSWYQQVLGQGPQFIFQYYEKEERGRGNFPDRFSARQFPNYSSELNVNALLLGDSALYLCASSPQTSGDYEQYFGPGTRLTVT.

The rearrangement links TRBV5-1 to TRBJ2-1; 7 nucleotides line up with TRBD2. V trimming: 0 bases; J trimming: 3 bases; junction bases outside the gene matches: 6. The CDR3 consists of 16 residues. Germline V gives CDR1 SGHRS, CDR2 YFSETQ. Here the CDR3 DNA reads TGCGCCAGCAGCTTGGGACTAGCAGCCTTCTACAATGAGCAGTTCTTC. As protein: CASSLGLAAFYNEQFF.

The chain carries TRBV14 and TRBJ1-2; tentative D call: TRBD1 (5 bases). Germline V gene sequence: CDR1 SGHDN, CDR2 FVKESK. The V end was cut by 0 bases, the J end by 6 bases, with 14 bases between. The CDR3 has 15 amino acids. The DNA for the CDR3 is TGTGCCAGCAGCCAAGATTGGCTCTCAGGGAATGGCTACACCTTC. Protein sequence: CASSQDWLSGNGYTF.